Listed below are T cell receptor beta chains from one sample, sequenced in a study of graft-versus-host responses after intestinal transplantation. No antigens are known for them. Assay: immunoSEQ multiplex PCR; the TCRdb copy retains only in-frame clones and omits some. In the table there are over 100,000 clones, 85% to 95% of which are singletons. Sequenced here: unstimulated CD8+ T cells sorted from spleen or lymph node cells, sampled before intestinal transplant. The origin of the receptors is a human donor who received an intestinal transplant. CDR3s include the opening cysteine and the closing phenylalanine or tryptophan. Each record gives: V gene, J gene, clone size, D gene, CDR3 protein, CDR3 DNA. A D gene is named only where the DNA matches it firmly. Part of the rows lack a size; the others show once, few, many or a class for expanded clones.

>TRBV11-1|TRBJ2-7|NA|NA
CASSHGDDYEQYF
TGTGCCAGCAGCCATGGTGATGACTACGAGCAGTACTTC
>TRBV7-9|TRBJ2-4|once|TRBD1
CASSPTRDRGNIQYF
TGTGCCAGCAGCCCAACTCGGGACAGGGGAAACATTCAGTACTTC
>TRBV2|TRBJ1-5|NA|NA
CASSAGFDFSNQPQHF
TGTGCCAGCAGTGCAGGGTTTGATTTCAGCAATCAGCCCCAGCATTTT
>TRBV23-1|TRBJ2-7|NA|TRBD1
CASSPTIRQGSPYEQYF
TGCGCCAGCAGTCCCACTATCCGACAGGGGAGCCCCTACGAGCAGTACTTC
>TRBV27|TRBJ2-7|NA|TRBD1
CASSQGQGDYEQYF
TGTGCCAGCAGTCAGGGACAGGGGGACTACGAGCAGTACTTC
>TRBV29-1|TRBJ2-1|NA|TRBD1
CSVTGANEQFF
TGCAGCGTTACAGGGGCCAATGAGCAGTTCTTC
>TRBV6-1|TRBJ2-7|NA|NA
CASSEPRVGGSSSYEQYF
TGTGCCAGCAGTGAACCTCGAGTGGGGGGATCCAGCTCCTACGAGCAGTACTTC
>TRBV5-1|TRBJ2-1|NA|NA
CASSLLGREWDEQFF
TGCGCCAGCAGCTTGCTAGGCAGGGAATGGGATGAGCAGTTCTTC
>TRBV6-5|TRBJ2-7|NA|NA
CASSYRLHYEQYF
TGTGCCAGCAGTTATCGGCTGCACTACGAGCAGTACTTC
>TRBV10-3|TRBJ1-5|NA|TRBD1
CAIGADRGHFIHQPQHF
TGTGCCATTGGGGCGGACAGGGGGCATTTTATACATCAGCCCCAGCATTTT
>TRBV4-2|TRBJ2-2|NA|TRBD1
CASSQPGQGPSGELFF
TGTGCCAGCAGCCAACCGGGACAGGGACCTTCGGGGGAGCTGTTTTTT
>TRBV10-3|TRBJ2-3|NA|TRBD2
CAITSKVAGALDTQYF
TGTGCCATCACCTCAAAAGTAGCGGGAGCCTTAGATACGCAGTATTTT
>TRBV4-2|TRBJ2-1|NA|NA
CASSQDIRGILNEQFF
TGTGCCAGCAGCCAAGATATCCGGGGAATTCTCAATGAGCAGTTCTTC
>TRBV5-8|TRBJ2-7|once|NA
CASSLGGEQYF
TGTGCCAGCAGCTTGGGAGGCGAGCAGTACTTC
>TRBV19|TRBJ2-2|NA|TRBD1
CASSIQGVRTGELFF
TGTGCCAGTAGTATCCAGGGGGTGAGGACCGGGGAGCTGTTTTTT
>TRBV4-3|TRBJ2-3|NA|TRBD2
CASSQDGGEGDTQYF
TGCGCCAGCAGCCAAGATGGGGGGGAGGGGGATACGCAGTATTTT
>TRBV6-6|TRBJ2-1|NA|NA
CASSLTVTYNEQFF
TGTGCCAGCAGCCTGACAGTGACCTACAATGAGCAGTTCTTC
>TRBV7-9|TRBJ2-7|NA|NA
CASSLGRDEQYF
TGTGCCAGCAGCTTAGGGAGGGACGAGCAGTACTTC
>TRBV7-6|TRBJ2-5|NA|NA
CASSLALAGQKETQYF
TGTGCCAGCAGCTTAGCTCTGGCGGGACAGAAAGAGACCCAGTACTTC
>TRBV19|TRBJ1-5|few|NA
CASTSTAYSNQPQHF
TGTGCCAGTACCTCGACAGCTTATAGCAATCAGCCCCAGCATTTT
>TRBV7-9|TRBJ2-7|NA|NA
CASSHTLSEEQYF
TGTGCCAGCAGCCATACTCTAAGCGAAGAGCAGTACTTC
>TRBV4-1|TRBJ2-7|NA|TRBD2
CASSPTAGVVYEQYF
TGCGCCAGCAGCCCGACAGCGGGAGTAGTGTACGAGCAGTACTTC
>TRBV25-1|TRBJ2-1|once|TRBD2
CASEKLAGVGNEQFF
TGTGCCAGCGAAAAACTAGCGGGAGTTGGCAATGAGCAGTTCTTC
>TRBV13|TRBJ1-2|few|NA
CASSAGGNYGYTF
TGTGCCAGCTCGGCCGGGGGGAACTATGGCTACACCTTC
>TRBV6-1|TRBJ2-1|NA|NA
CASSEVSFHNEQFF
TGTGCCAGCAGTGAAGTGAGTTTCCACAATGAGCAGTTCTTC
>TRBV4-1|TRBJ2-1|NA|NA
CASSPRSYNEQFF
TGCGCCAGCAGCCCCCGGTCCTACAATGAGCAGTTCTTC
>TRBV7-9|TRBJ1-5|NA|TRBD1
CASSTGQVNQPQHF
TGTGCCAGCAGTACCGGACAGGTCAATCAGCCCCAGCATTTT
>TRBV27|TRBJ2-1|once|TRBD1
CASSLRQGGNEQFF
TGTGCCAGCAGTTTGCGACAGGGCGGTAATGAGCAGTTCTTC